The 18 T cell receptor beta chains listed next were all sequenced from one sample in a study of response to subunit inactivated influenza vaccine. From the RT-PCR reads, TCRdb called clonotypes with MiXCR, one entry per CDR3 protein. The data hold approximately 500,000 distinct CDR3 sequences, with 11% to 15% observed a single time. Source: PBMCs from blood, taken 11 to 12 days after vaccination. The source of these receptors is a man in his forties or fifties who received an inactivated influenza vaccine.

This clonotype was observed a single time. The CDR3 region is CASSPFIAGLYDSSGANVLTF. CDR3 in DNA: TGTGCCAGCAGTCCTTTTATCGCGGGGCTATACGATTCCTCTGGGGCCAACGTCCTGACTTTC. The rearrangement uses TRBV6-2 or TRBV6-3 and TRBJ2-6, with D possibly TRBD2 on 6 matching bases. V was clipped by 5 bases and J by 0 bases, with 26 bases between them. The CDR3 totals 21 residues. Germline CDR1 is MNHEY and CDR2 is SVGEGT.

The V call is TRBV5-6, the J call TRBJ2-5; TRBD1 might be the D (6 bases). Per the germline V gene, CDR1 is SGHDT and CDR2 is YYEEEE. Trimming left V 2 bases short and J 3 bases short, with 17 bases between. The CDR3 length is 16 residues. CDR3 residues: CASSLAVWTVEETQYF. The CDR3 bases are TGTGCCAGCAGCTTAGCGGTCTGGACAGTGGAAGAGACCCAGTACTTC.

The chain employs TRBV27 and TRBJ2-7; D is unresolved. V lost 8 bases, J lost 3 bases, and 14 bases lay in between. This CDR3 has 13 amino acids. Germline CDR1 MNHEY, CDR2 SMNVEV (reference sequence). The CDR3 region is CASGLDEGYEQYF. In nucleotides, the CDR3 is TGTGCCAGCGGCCTGGACGAAGGCTACGAGCAGTACTTC.

This clonotype was counted at least ten times. CDR3 coding DNA: TGTGCCAGCAGTGGGAGACAGGTTATCTGGGAGACCCAGTACTTC. Its translation is CASSGRQVIWETQYF. The chain recombines TRBV2 with TRBJ2-5; D is possibly TRBD1 (6 bases). V lost 4 bases to trimming and J lost 5 bases, with 17 bases between them. CDR1 and CDR2 from the germline V gene are SNHLY and FYNNEI. The CDR3 has 15 residues.

This clonotype has a handful of counts. The rearrangement links TRBV4-3 to TRBJ2-7; no definite D call. Germline V gives CDR1 LGHNA, CDR2 YSLEER. V was clipped by 0 bases and J by 1 base, with 7 bases between them. This CDR3 spans 14 amino acids. The CDR3 DNA is TGCGCCAGCAGCCAAGACTGGATTTCCTACGAGCAGTACTTC. It specifies CASSQDWISYEQYF.

This clonotype was seen a handful of times. This chain connects TRBV6-5 to TRBJ2-7; a possible D gene is TRBD2 (5 bases). V lost 0 bases and J 5 bases, leaving 11 bases between the germline ends. The CDR3 runs 14 residues. Germline V CDR1 and CDR2: MNHEY, SVGAGI. The CDR3 DNA reads as TGTGCCAGCAGTTACTCGATCGGGGTTGACGAGCAGTACTTC. It yields the protein CASSYSIGVDEQYF.

This clonotype has more than one count but fewer than ten. This chain connects TRBV11-2 to TRBJ2-2; no definite D call. Trimming took off 5 bases at V and 3 bases at J, with 16 bases between the two ends. Germline V gives CDR1 SGHAT, CDR2 FQNNGV. The CDR3 totals 16 residues. The CDR3 region has the DNA TGTGCCAGCAGCGCAAGTCCTAAAAGGGACACCGGGGAGCTGTTTTTT. Residues: CASSASPKRDTGELFF.

This clonotype was found a few times. This chain joins TRBV7-7 and TRBJ2-1; D may be TRBD1 (5 bases). The ends were cut back, 0 bases at V and 1 base at J, with 7 bases in the middle. The CDR3 has 15 residues. The germline CDR1 and CDR2 sequences are SSHAT and FNYEAQ (reference sequence). The CDR3 nucleotides read TGTGCCAGCAGCTTAGCCAGGACATCCTACAATGAGCAGTTCTTC. This codes for CASSLARTSYNEQFF. The full variable domain, with the rest looked up from reference TRBV7-7 and TRBJ2-1, is GAGVSQSPRYKVTKRGQDVTLRCDPISSHATLYWYQQALGQGPEFLTYFNYEAQPDKSGLPSDRFSAERPEGSISTLTIQRTEQRDSAMYRCASSLARTSYNEQFFGPGTRLTVL.

The chain carries TRBV29-1 and TRBJ1-2, with TRBD1 identical over 12 bases. Trimming took 1 base from V and 2 from J; bases not matched to a gene: 2. CDR3 size: 15 residues. Germline V gene lookup returns CDR1 SQVTM and CDR2 ANQGSEA. The CDR3 DNA reads TGCAGCGTTGAAGGGGGACAGGGGGCGAACTATGGCTACACCTTC. Amino acid sequence: CSVEGGQGANYGYTF.

The chain joins TRBV10-2 to TRBJ2-7; 7 bases fit TRBD1. Trimming removed 4 bases from V and 0 bases from J; junction bases left unmatched: 6. Per the germline V gene, CDR1 is WSHSY and CDR2 is SAAADI. This CDR3 has 15 residues. The CDR3 is CASSAGQYHSYEQYF. In nucleotides, the CDR3 is TGCGCCAGCAGTGCGGGACAGTACCACTCCTACGAGCAGTACTTC.

The chain joins TRBV19 to TRBJ1-1; a possible D gene is TRBD1 (5 bases). This CDR3 comprises 14 residues. V dropped 8 bases and J dropped 2 bases, with 15 bases sitting between them. Looked up from germline, CDR1 is LNHDA and CDR2 is SQIVND (reference sequence). As DNA, the CDR3 is TGTGCCAGTGTCCAAGGGGCCTACAACACTGAAGCTTTCTTT. Encoded protein: CASVQGAYNTEAFF.

This clonotype turned up a few times. The V call is TRBV12-3 or TRBV12-4, the J call TRBJ1-3; the D is unclear. V gave up 7 bases and J gave up 0 bases, with 13 bases separating them. The length of the CDR3 is 15 residues. CDR3 in amino acids: CASTRDAHSGNTIYF. The DNA for the CDR3 is TGTGCCAGCACCCGTGACGCTCACTCTGGAAACACCATATATTTT.

In this sample, this clonotype turned up a few times. The chain combines TRBV28 with TRBJ2-3; 14 nucleotides line up with TRBD2. V gave up 6 bases and J gave up 0 bases; unmatched junction bases: 8. Germline V lookup: CDR1 MDHEN, CDR2 SYDVKM. The CDR3 is 18 amino acids. CDR3 loop: CASRSGTSGSASTDTQYF. The CDR3 region has the DNA TGTGCCAGCAGATCCGGGACTAGCGGGAGTGCGAGCACAGATACGCAGTATTTT.

V usage is TRBV6-1 and J usage is TRBJ2-1, with 12 bases identical to TRBD2. CDR1 is MNHNS, CDR2 SASEGT, per germline. V gave up 6 bases and J gave up 10 bases; unmatched junction bases: 7. The CDR3 spans 14 residues. The CDR3 is CASRTSGRSNEQFF. The DNA for the CDR3 is TGTGCCAGCAGGACTAGCGGGAGAAGTAACGAGCAGTTCTTC.

The rearrangement links TRBV29-1 to TRBJ2-7, with 10 nucleotides matching TRBD2. The V and J ends lost 7 bases and 3 bases, in that order; junction bases with no gene match: 6. CDR3 size: 13 residues. The V gene's germline CDR1 is SQVTM and CDR2 ANQGSEA. The CDR3 DNA reads as TGCAGCGGGAGACTAGCGGGCAGCTACGAGCAGTACTTC. This codes for CSGRLAGSYEQYF.

There are a few counts of this clonotype. The chain joins TRBV20-1 to TRBJ2-7; D gene ambiguous. This CDR3 contains 11 residues. V was shortened by 1 base and J by 5 bases, with 6 bases between the two germline ends. CDR1 is DFQATT and CDR2 is SNEGSKA in the germline V gene (reference sequence). The DNA for the CDR3 is TGCAGTGCTAGAGTAGCTGACGAGCAGTACTTC. Protein sequence: CSARVADEQYF.

The rearrangement links TRBV4-2 to TRBJ2-1, with 10 bases identical to TRBD2. Trimming took 4 bases from V and 8 from J; bases not matched to a gene: 8. The CDR3 runs 15 residues. Germline-derived CDR1 and CDR2 are LGHNA and YNFKEQ. The CDR3 protein is CASSLQRGGRYEQFF. Here the CDR3 DNA reads TGTGCCAGCAGCCTTCAGCGGGGGGGCCGGTATGAGCAGTTCTTC.

This clonotype came up many times. The chain recombines TRBV5-1 with TRBJ2-7; the D call may be TRBD1 or TRBD2 (5 bases each). Between the trimmed V and J ends, which lost 4 bases and 4 bases, there was a span of 15 bases. The CDR3 has 14 amino acids. Germline V gives CDR1 SGHRS, CDR2 YFSETQ. The CDR3 loop reads CASSQPGQSYEQYF. For the CDR3, the DNA is TGCGCCAGCAGCCAACCGGGGCAGAGTTACGAGCAGTACTTC.